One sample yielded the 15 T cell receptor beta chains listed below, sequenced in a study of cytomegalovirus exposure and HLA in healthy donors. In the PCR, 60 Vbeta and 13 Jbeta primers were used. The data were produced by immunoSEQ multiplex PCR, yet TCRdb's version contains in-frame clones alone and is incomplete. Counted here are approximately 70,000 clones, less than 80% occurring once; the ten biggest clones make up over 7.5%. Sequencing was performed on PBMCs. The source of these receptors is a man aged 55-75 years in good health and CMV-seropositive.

CDR3: CASSPSGDQPQHF. In DNA, the CDR3 is TGCGCCAGCAGCCCATCAGGCGACCAGCCCCAGCATTTT. The chain links TRBV5-1 to TRBJ1-5, with unresolved D. Germline V gene sequence: CDR1 SGHRS, CDR2 YFSETQ. The CDR3 is made up of 13 amino acids. The ends were cut back, 4 bases at V and 7 bases at J, with 12 bases in the middle.

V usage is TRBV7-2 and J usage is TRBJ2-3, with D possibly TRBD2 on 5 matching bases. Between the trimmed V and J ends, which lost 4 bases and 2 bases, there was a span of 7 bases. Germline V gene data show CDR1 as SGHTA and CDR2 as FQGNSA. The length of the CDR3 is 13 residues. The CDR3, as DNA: TGTGCCAGCAGCTCCCGGGACACAGATACGCAGTATTTT. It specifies CASSSRDTDTQYF.

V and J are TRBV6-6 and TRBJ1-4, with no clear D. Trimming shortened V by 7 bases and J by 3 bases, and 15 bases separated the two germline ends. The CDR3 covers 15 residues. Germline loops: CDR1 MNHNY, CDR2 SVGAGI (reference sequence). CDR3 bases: TGTGCCAGCATTCGGGGAAATATGGCTAATGAAAAACTGTTTTTT. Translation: CASIRGNMANEKLFF.

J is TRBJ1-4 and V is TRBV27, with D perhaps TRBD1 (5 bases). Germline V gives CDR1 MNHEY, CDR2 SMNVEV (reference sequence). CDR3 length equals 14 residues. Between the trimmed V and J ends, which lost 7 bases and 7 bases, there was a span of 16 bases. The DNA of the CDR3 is TGTGCCAGCAAAATTACAGGTGCTGGTGAAAAACTGTTTTTT. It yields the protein CASKITGAGEKLFF.

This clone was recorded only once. The CDR3 spells CAISDMDRVYYEQYF. In DNA, the CDR3 is TGTGCCATCAGTGATATGGACAGGGTTTACTACGAGCAGTACTTC. The chain is built from TRBV10-3 and TRBJ2-7, with 8 bases matching TRBD1. Germline V gene data show CDR1 as ENHRY and CDR2 as SYGVKD. After removal of 3 bases from V and 3 bases from J, the junction contained 7 bases not matched to a gene. The CDR3 consists of 15 residues.

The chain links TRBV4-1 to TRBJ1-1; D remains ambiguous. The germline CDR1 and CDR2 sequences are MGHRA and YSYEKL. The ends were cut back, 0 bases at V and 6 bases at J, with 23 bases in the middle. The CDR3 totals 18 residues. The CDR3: CASSQDIRLFRGGPEAFF. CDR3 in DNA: TGCGCCAGCAGCCAAGATATTCGGTTGTTCCGGGGTGGCCCTGAAGCTTTCTTT.

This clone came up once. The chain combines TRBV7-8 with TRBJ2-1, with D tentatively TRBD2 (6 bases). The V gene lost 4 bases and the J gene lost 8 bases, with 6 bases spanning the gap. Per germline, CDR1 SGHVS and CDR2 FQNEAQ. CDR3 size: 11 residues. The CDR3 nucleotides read TGTGCCAGCAGCTCTAGCGATGAGCAGTTCTTC. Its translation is CASSSSDEQFF.

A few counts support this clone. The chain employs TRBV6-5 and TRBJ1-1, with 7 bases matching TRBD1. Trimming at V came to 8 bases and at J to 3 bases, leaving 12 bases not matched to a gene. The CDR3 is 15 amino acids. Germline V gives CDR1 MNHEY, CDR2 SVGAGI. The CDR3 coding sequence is TGTGCCAGCCTTACTTACAGGGGATTTGACACTGAAGCTTTCTTT. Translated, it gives CASLTYRGFDTEAFF.

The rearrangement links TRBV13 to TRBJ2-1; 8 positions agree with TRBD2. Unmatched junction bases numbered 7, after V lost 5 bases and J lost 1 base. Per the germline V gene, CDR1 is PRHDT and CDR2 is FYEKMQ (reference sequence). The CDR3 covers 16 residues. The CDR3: CASSPSGGESYNEQFF. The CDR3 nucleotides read TGTGCCAGCAGCCCGAGCGGGGGTGAATCCTACAATGAGCAGTTCTTC.

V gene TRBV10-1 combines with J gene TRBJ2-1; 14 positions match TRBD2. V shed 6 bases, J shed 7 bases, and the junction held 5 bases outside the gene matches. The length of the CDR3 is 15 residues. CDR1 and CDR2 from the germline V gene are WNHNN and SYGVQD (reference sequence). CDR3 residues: CASSAGTSGSNEQFF. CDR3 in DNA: TGCGCCAGCAGCGCCGGGACTAGCGGGAGTAATGAGCAGTTCTTC.

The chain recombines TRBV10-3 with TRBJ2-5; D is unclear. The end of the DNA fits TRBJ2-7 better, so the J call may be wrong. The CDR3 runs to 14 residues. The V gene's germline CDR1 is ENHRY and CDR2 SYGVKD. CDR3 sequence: CAISESSWANEQYF. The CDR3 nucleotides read TGTGCCATCAGTGAGTCGTCGTGGGCCAACGAGCAGTACTTC.

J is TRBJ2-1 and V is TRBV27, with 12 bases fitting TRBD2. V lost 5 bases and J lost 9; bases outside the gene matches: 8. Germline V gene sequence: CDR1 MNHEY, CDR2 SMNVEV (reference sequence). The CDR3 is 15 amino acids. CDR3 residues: CASSVTSGSTSEQFF. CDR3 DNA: TGTGCCAGCAGTGTGACTAGCGGGAGTACAAGTGAGCAGTTCTTC.

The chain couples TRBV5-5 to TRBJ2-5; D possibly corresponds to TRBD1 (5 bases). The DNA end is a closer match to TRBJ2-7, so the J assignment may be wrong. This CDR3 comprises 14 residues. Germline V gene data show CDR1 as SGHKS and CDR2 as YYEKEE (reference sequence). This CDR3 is CASSLARVSYEQYF. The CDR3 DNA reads TGTGCCAGCAGCTTGGCCAGGGTGTCCTACGAGCAGTACTTC.

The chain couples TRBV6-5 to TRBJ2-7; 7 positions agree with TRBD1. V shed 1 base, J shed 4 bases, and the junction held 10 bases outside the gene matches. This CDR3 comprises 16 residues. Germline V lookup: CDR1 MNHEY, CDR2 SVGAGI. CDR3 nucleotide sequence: TGTGCCAGCAGTTACTTTGAGACAGGGTCTATATACGAGCAGTACTTC. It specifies CASSYFETGSIYEQYF.

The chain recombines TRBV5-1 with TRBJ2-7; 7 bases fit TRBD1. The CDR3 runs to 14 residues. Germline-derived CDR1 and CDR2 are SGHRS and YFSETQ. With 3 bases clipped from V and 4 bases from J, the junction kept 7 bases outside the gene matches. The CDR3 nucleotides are TGCGCCAGCAGCTCCCCGGGACAGCGGTACGAGCAGTACTTC. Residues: CASSSPGQRYEQYF. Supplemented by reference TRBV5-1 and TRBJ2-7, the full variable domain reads KAGVTQTPRYLIKTRGQQVTLSCSPISGHRSVSWYQQTPGQGLQFLFEYFSETQRNKGNFPGRFSGRQFSNSRSEMNVSTLELGDSALYLCASSSPGQRYEQYFGPGTRLTVT.